The 9 T cell receptor beta chains below all came from one sample that was sequenced in a study of a mutant IDH1 vaccine in newly diagnosed glioma. No antigen is known for these receptors. Time point described: week 5, during vaccination. Each dose of the vaccine consisted of 300 ug of mutant IDH1 20-mer peptide, with topical imiquimod. Sequencing used immunoSEQ multiplex PCR; TCRdb keeps in-frame clones, though not all of them. The profile shows around 36,000 clones, about nine tenths of them singletons. The source was PBMCs, collected from a glioma patient whose treatment included an IDH1 peptide vaccine. The receptors derive from a man aged 50 or older with glioma.

The chain links TRBV30 to TRBJ1-5; 7 positions match TRBD1. The CDR3 contains 15 residues. V gave up 3 bases and J gave up 3 bases; unmatched junction bases: 8. CDR1 and CDR2 from the germline V gene are GTSNPN and SVGIG (reference sequence). The CDR3 sequence is CAWSAGTALNQPQHF. CDR3 coding DNA: TGTGCCTGGAGCGCCGGGACAGCTCTCAATCAGCCCCAGCATTTT.

V is TRBV27 and J is TRBJ1-5; the D is unclear. The germline CDR1 and CDR2 sequences are MNHEY and SMNVEV (reference sequence). The CDR3 covers 14 residues. Trimming cost V 9 bases and J 2 bases, with 14 bases left between them. CDR3 sequence (DNA): TGTGCCAGTGGCGGGGTGCGCGGCAATCAGCCCCAGCATTTT. Residues: CASGGVRGNQPQHF.

The chain recombines TRBV2 with TRBJ2-1; D unresolved. V was trimmed by 5 bases and J by 0 bases, leaving 11 bases between them. CDR3 length equals 15 residues. From germline, CDR1 is SNHLY and CDR2 FYNNEI. CDR3 protein: CASSKTRSSYNEQFF. DNA of the CDR3: TGTGCCAGCAGTAAGACCCGGAGCTCCTACAATGAGCAGTTCTTC.

The chain has TRBV7-9 and TRBJ2-1; D not certain. V was shortened by 1 base and J by 6 bases, with 13 bases between the two germline ends. Germline V CDR1 and CDR2: SEHNR, FQNEAQ (reference sequence). The CDR3 length is 15 residues. DNA of the CDR3: TGTGCCAGCAGCTTAGAACCTCACGGGTCCAATGAGCAGTTCTTC. Amino acid sequence: CASSLEPHGSNEQFF. Full variable domain (rest looked up from reference TRBV7-9 and TRBJ2-1): DTGVSQNPRHKITKRGQNVTFRCDPISEHNRLYWYRQTLGQGPEFLTYFQNEAQLEKSRLLSDRFSAERPKGSFSTLEIQRTEQGDSAMYLCASSLEPHGSNEQFFGPGTRLTVL.

The CDR3 nucleotides are TGTGCCAGCAGTTTATATCCTGGGGCCAACGTCCTGACTTTC. As protein: CASSLYPGANVLTF. The V gene is TRBV27, the J gene TRBJ2-6; D not resolved. Germline V gives CDR1 MNHEY, CDR2 SMNVEV (reference sequence). Trimming cost V 1 base and J 2 bases, with 3 bases left between them. This CDR3 spans 14 amino acids.

The genes are TRBV5-1 and TRBJ2-5, with D perhaps matching TRBD2 (5 bases). Looked up from germline, CDR1 is SGHRS and CDR2 is YFSETQ. V was shortened by 4 bases and J by 4 bases, with 11 bases between the two germline ends. The CDR3 covers 13 residues. The CDR3 bases are TGCGCCAGCAGCCTAACGCTAGCAGAGACCCAGTACTTC. Amino acids: CASSLTLAETQYF.

V gene TRBV18 combines with J gene TRBJ1-4; a weak D match, TRBD1 (5 bases). The germline V gene has CDR1 KGHSH and CDR2 LQKENI. The V gene lost 3 bases and the J gene lost 6 bases, with 17 bases spanning the gap. The CDR3 loop spans 16 amino acids. CDR3 sequence (DNA): TGTGCCAGCTCACCCCAATACTCAGGGTTCGATGAAAAACTGTTTTTT. It is translated as CASSPQYSGFDEKLFF.

This rearrangement joins TRBV7-2 to TRBJ2-1, with no clear D. Germline-derived CDR1 and CDR2 are SGHTA and FQGNSA. CDR3 length: 11 amino acids. V lost 5 bases to trimming and J lost 9 bases, with 8 bases between them. In nucleotides, the CDR3 is TGTGCCAGCAGCCTCCTTAGTGAGCAGTTCTTC. Its translation is CASSLLSEQFF.

The chain links TRBV30 to TRBJ1-3; D may be TRBD1 (5 bases). Trimming removed 3 bases from V and 5 bases from J, with 17 bases in between. Germline values: CDR1 GTSNPN, CDR2 SVGIG (reference sequence). The CDR3 is 15 residues long. CDR3: CAWSQGAGWRNTIYF. The CDR3 DNA sequence: TGTGCCTGGAGCCAAGGGGCAGGGTGGCGAAACACCATATATTTT. The whole variable domain, filled in from reference TRBV30 and TRBJ1-3, reads SQTIHQWPATLVQPVGSPLSLECTVEGTSNPNLYWYRQAAGRGLQLLFYSVGIGQISSEVPQNLSASRPQDRQFILSSKKLLLSDSGFYLCAWSQGAGWRNTIYFGEGSWLTVV.